These 31 T cell receptor beta chains came from one sample sequenced in a study of shared clonotypes between healthy human individuals. Profiled with immunoSEQ multiplex PCR; TCRdb holds only in-frame clones, not every one. Of more than 1.2 million clones in the sample, around 98.5% were seen once. The source material was naive CD4+ T cells sorted from blood. Subset meaning: CD45RA+ positively selected. The origin of the receptors is a man aged 25-45 years in good health.

As to this clone: This sample includes further DNA sequences coding for the same CDR3. The gene calls are TRBV7-8 and TRBJ2-7; possible D gene TRBD2, 5 bases. Germline loops: CDR1 SGHVS, CDR2 FQNEAQ. This CDR3 is built from 13 residues. V was pared by 1 base and J by 2 bases, with 6 bases between. CDR3 amino acids: CASSLGRTYEQYF. CDR3 DNA: TGTGCCAGCAGCTTAGGGAGGACCTACGAGCAGTACTTC.

This rearrangement joins TRBV6-5 to TRBJ2-5; D may match TRBD1 or TRBD2 (5 bases each). V lost 6 bases, J lost 5 bases, and 10 bases lay in between. This CDR3 region has 12 residues. Germline V gene data show CDR1 as MNHEY and CDR2 as SVGAGI. The CDR3 loop reads CASSPWGETQYF. The CDR3 DNA follows: TGTGCCAGCAGCCCGTGGGGGGAGACCCAGTACTTC.

This chain connects TRBV7-2 to TRBJ2-2; D is unclear. V shed 5 bases and J shed 2 bases, with 15 bases lying between them. CDR3 size: 16 residues. Germline V gene data show CDR1 as SGHTA and CDR2 as FQGNSA. CDR3 loop: CASSRRTLQNTGELFF. The CDR3 region has the DNA TGTGCCAGCAGCCGACGGACGCTACAAAACACCGGGGAGCTGTTTTTT.

This sequence joins TRBV11-3 and TRBJ2-3, with D tentatively TRBD1 or TRBD2 (6 bases each). The V end lost 3 bases, the J end lost 3 bases, and 10 bases lay between the germline ends. The V gene's germline CDR1 is SGHNT and CDR2 YENEEA. The CDR3 has 14 residues. The CDR3 coding sequence is TGTGCCAGCAGCTTCTTAGGGGGGACAGATACGCAGTATTTT. Translating gives CASSFLGGTDTQYF.

This chain uses TRBV9 with TRBJ2-7, with D unclear. CDR1 SGDLS and CDR2 YYNGEE come from the germline V gene. The CDR3 covers 11 residues. V lost 4 bases and J lost 6, with 8 bases in between. CDR3 DNA sequence: TGTGCCAGCAGCATCAGTATCGAGCAGTACTTC. The encoded protein is CASSISIEQYF. Filled out from reference TRBV9 and TRBJ2-7, the complete variable domain reads DSGVTQTPKHLITATGQRVTLRCSPRSGDLSVYWYQQSLDQGLQFLIQYYNGEERAKGNILERFSAQQFPDLHSELNLSSLELGDSALYFCASSISIEQYFGPGTRLTVT.

The genes are TRBV19 and TRBJ2-3; TRBD2 agrees at 15 bases. Germline trimming cut 5 bases from V and 6 bases from J; bases unmatched to any gene: 3. The CDR3 length is 15 residues. Germline-derived CDR1 and CDR2 are LNHDA and SQIVND (reference sequence). For the CDR3, the DNA is TGTGCCAGTAGTGGGACTAGCGGGAGGAGGGATACGCAGTATTTT. Protein product: CASSGTSGRRDTQYF.

The J gene is TRBJ1-1, the V gene TRBV5-5; no clear D. V was pared by 4 bases and J by 0 bases, with 13 bases between. CDR1 and CDR2 from the germline V gene are SGHKS and YYEKEE (reference sequence). This CDR3 is built from 15 residues. The CDR3 reads CASSTRTGMNTEAFF. The CDR3 nucleotides are TGTGCCAGCAGCACCCGGACGGGAATGAACACTGAAGCTTTCTTT.

In this sample, this clone turned up once. The chain has TRBV7-9 and TRBJ1-2, with D uncertain. The V and J ends lost 1 base and 8 bases respectively, with 11 bases between them. The CDR3 is 13 residues long. CDR1 SEHNR and CDR2 FQNEAQ come from the germline V gene (reference sequence). CDR3 loop: CASSLGQAGGYTF. In DNA, the CDR3 is TGTGCCAGCAGCTTAGGCCAGGCGGGAGGCTACACCTTC.

J is TRBJ2-5 and V is TRBV5-4, with D perhaps TRBD2 (6 bases). V lost 2 bases to trimming and J lost 1 base, with 12 bases between them. CDR1 and CDR2 from the germline V gene are SGHNT and YYREEE (reference sequence). The length of the CDR3 is 15 residues. The chain's CDR3 is CASSFGGATQETQYF. For the CDR3, the DNA is TGTGCCAGCAGCTTCGGCGGGGCAACCCAAGAGACCCAGTACTTC.

This clone appeared once. V and J are TRBV5-1 and TRBJ2-3, with 9 bases identical to TRBD2. Germline V gene data show CDR1 as SGHRS and CDR2 as YFSETQ. The junction had 12 bases not matched to a gene; V was cut back by 2 bases and J by 2 bases. This CDR3 has 18 residues. CDR3 nucleotide sequence: TGCGCCAGCAGCTTCCAAGTAATAGCGGGAGTCTACACAGATACGCAGTATTTT. It encodes CASSFQVIAGVYTDTQYF.

This clone was found once. The genes are TRBV6-1 and TRBJ2-1; a possible D gene is TRBD2 (7 bases). Trimming stripped 6 bases from V and 6 bases from J, with 12 bases between. Germline assignment: CDR1 MNHNS and CDR2 SASEGT. The CDR3 sequence is 13 residues long. In DNA form, the CDR3 reads TGTGCCAGCAGCCCGGGGGGCATCAATGAGCAGTTCTTC. Translating it yields CASSPGGINEQFF.

This chain joins TRBV6-5 and TRBJ1-2, with D hard to call. Trimming stripped 0 bases from V and 7 bases from J, with 9 bases between. The CDR3 length is 13 residues. Germline values: CDR1 MNHEY, CDR2 SVGAGI. The CDR3 sequence: CASSYSKQVGYTF. CDR3 coding DNA: TGTGCCAGCAGTTACTCGAAGCAGGTTGGCTACACCTTC.

The chain employs TRBV28 and TRBJ1-3, with TRBD1 matching over 7 bases. Germline V gene lookup returns CDR1 MDHEN and CDR2 SYDVKM. J was trimmed by 8 bases and V by 3 bases; bases with no gene match: 10. The CDR3 extends over 15 amino acids. The CDR3 loop reads CASSFLGDREDTIYF. The DNA of the CDR3 is TGTGCCAGCAGTTTTTTAGGCGACAGGGAAGACACCATATATTTT.

The V gene is TRBV28, the J gene TRBJ2-1, with D possibly TRBD1 on 5 matching bases. Germline CDR1 is MDHEN and CDR2 is SYDVKM. V gave up 4 bases and J gave up 2 bases, with 15 bases separating them. The CDR3 covers 16 residues. CDR3 in DNA: TGTGCCAGCAGTTCCTTGCTTAGCAGGGCCTACAATGAGCAGTTCTTC. Protein sequence: CASSSLLSRAYNEQFF. Full variable domain (remainder filled in from reference TRBV28 and TRBJ2-1): DVKVTQSSRYLVKRTGEKVFLECVQDMDHENMFWYRQDPGLGLRLIYFSYDVKMKEKGDIPEGYSVSREKKERFSLILESASTNQTSMYLCASSSLLSRAYNEQFFGPGTRLTVL.

The gene calls are TRBV11-2 and TRBJ1-3, with 7 bases that match TRBD1. This CDR3 has 15 residues. Germline CDR1 and CDR2: SGHAT and FQNNGV. Unmatched junction bases numbered 5, after V lost 2 bases and J lost 4 bases. The CDR3 spells CASSLRQGSGNTIYF. CDR3 nucleotide sequence: TGTGCCAGCAGCTTACGACAGGGTTCGGGAAACACCATATATTTT. Combining the CDR3 with reference TRBV11-2 and TRBJ1-3 gives the whole variable domain EAGVAQSPRYKIIEKRQSVAFWCNPISGHATLYWYQQILGQGPKLLIQFQNNGVVDDSQLPKDRFSAERLKGVDSTLKIQPAKLEDSAVYLCASSLRQGSGNTIYFGEGSWLTVV.

The rearrangement uses TRBV2 and TRBJ1-1; D is ambiguous. The V gene's germline CDR1 is SNHLY and CDR2 FYNNEI. The CDR3 runs to 13 residues. The V end was cut by 3 bases, the J end by 1 base, with 6 bases between. CDR3 DNA: TGTGCCAGCAGTGAGCTGGGGAACACTGAAGCTTTCTTT. This translates into CASSELGNTEAFF.

The gene calls are TRBV4-3 and TRBJ2-2; no clear D gene. Germline V gene sequence: CDR1 LGHNA, CDR2 YSLEER. CDR3 length equals 15 residues. V was trimmed by 1 base and J by 1 base, leaving 7 bases between them. This chain's CDR3 is CASSQVDGNTGELFF. In nucleotides, the CDR3 is TGCGCCAGCAGCCAAGTTGACGGGAACACCGGGGAGCTGTTTTTT.

The rearrangement joins TRBV5-5 to TRBJ2-3; D is ambiguous. The CDR3 is made up of 15 amino acids. V lost 4 bases, J lost 5 bases, and 17 bases lay in between. The germline CDR1 and CDR2 sequences are SGHKS and YYEKEE (reference sequence). CDR3 sequence: CASSPGGHSGDTQYF. The CDR3 bases are TGTGCCAGCAGCCCCGGCGGTCACTCGGGAGATACGCAGTATTTT.

V gene TRBV21-1 combines with J gene TRBJ1-2; TRBD1 was called by the table and not checked on the DNA. TRBV21-1 is shown as a pseudogene. The CDR3 loop spans 15 amino acids. This chain's CDR3 is CASSPRHCPNYGYTF. In nucleotides, the CDR3 is TGTGCCAGCAGCCCGCGACACTGCCCTAACTATGGCTACACCTTC.

The V call is TRBV19, the J call TRBJ1-1; D might be TRBD1 (5 bases). V lost 5 bases and J lost 0, with 10 bases in between. Germline CDR1 and CDR2: LNHDA and SQIVND (reference sequence). The CDR3 totals 14 residues. The CDR3 region is CASSEGSVNTEAFF. The CDR3 coding sequence is TGTGCCAGTAGTGAGGGGTCGGTGAACACTGAAGCTTTCTTT.

V and J are TRBV7-9 and TRBJ1-5; a weak D match, TRBD1 (6 bases). CDR1 is SEHNR and CDR2 is FQNEAQ in the germline V gene (reference sequence). The CDR3 totals 15 residues. The ends were cut back, 5 bases at V and 2 bases at J, with 13 bases in the middle. CDR3 DNA: TGTGCCAGCAGCGAAGGGGGTAGGGGCAATCAGCCCCAGCATTTT. Translating gives CASSEGGRGNQPQHF.

This sequence joins TRBV5-5 and TRBJ1-1; 7 positions match TRBD1. This CDR3 has 15 amino acids. V shed 0 bases and J 1 base; nucleotides not matched to a gene: 3. CDR1 is SGHKS and CDR2 is YYEKEE in the germline V gene (reference sequence). In nucleotides, the CDR3 is TGTGCCAGCAGCTTGGCGGGACAGAAGAACACTGAAGCTTTCTTT. It codes for CASSLAGQKNTEAFF.

The J gene is TRBJ2-7, the V gene TRBV6-5; 7 bases match TRBD2. The V gene's germline CDR1 is MNHEY and CDR2 SVGAGI. The CDR3 is made up of 12 amino acids. The V gene end was trimmed by 7 bases and the J gene end by 3 bases; junction bases not matched to a gene: 3. This chain's CDR3 is CASTASGYEQYF. The CDR3, as DNA: TGTGCCAGCACGGCTAGCGGCTACGAGCAGTACTTC.

The chain links TRBV10-1 to TRBJ2-3; the match to TRBD2 covers 10 bases. V shed 3 bases and J 5 bases; nucleotides not matched to a gene: 5. This CDR3 region has 15 residues. Germline CDR1 WNHNN, CDR2 SYGVQD (reference sequence). CDR3 DNA: TGCGCCAGCAGTGATTCTAGCGGGAGAAGAGATACGCAGTATTTT. This encodes CASSDSSGRRDTQYF.

The rearrangement uses TRBV18 and TRBJ2-1; D is ambiguous. V lost 5 bases, J lost 9 bases, and 14 bases lay in between. This CDR3 is built from 13 residues. The germline V gene has CDR1 KGHSH and CDR2 LQKENI. CDR3 sequence: CASSTEIGGEQFF. CDR3 sequence (DNA): TGTGCCAGCTCAACTGAGATCGGCGGTGAGCAGTTCTTC.

The chain couples TRBV5-6 to TRBJ1-1, with D tentatively TRBD1 (5 bases). Germline V gene sequence: CDR1 SGHDT, CDR2 YYEEEE. This CDR3 is built from 15 residues. V shed 0 bases and J shed 1 base, with 10 bases lying between them. CDR3 loop: CASSLGQGPNTEAFF. CDR3 DNA sequence: TGTGCCAGCAGCTTGGGGCAGGGCCCGAACACTGAAGCTTTCTTT.

This clone is a singleton in its sample. This chain joins TRBV7-9 and TRBJ2-1; 13 nucleotides agree with TRBD2. Per germline, CDR1 SEHNR and CDR2 FQNEAQ (reference sequence). Trimming took 3 bases from V and 0 from J; bases not matched to a gene: 8. The CDR3 totals 19 residues. CDR3 sequence reads: CASSLKLAGGIFSYNEQFF. In nucleotides, the CDR3 is TGTGCCAGCAGCTTGAAACTAGCGGGAGGGATTTTCTCCTACAATGAGCAGTTCTTC.

The chain employs TRBV14 and TRBJ2-7; D ambiguous. The CDR3 length is 16 residues. The V gene lost 1 base and the J gene lost 0 bases, with 13 bases spanning the gap. Germline V gene lookup returns CDR1 SGHDN and CDR2 FVKESK. This chain's CDR3 is CASSQGHGFGSYEQYF. The CDR3, as DNA: TGTGCCAGCAGCCAAGGTCACGGGTTCGGCTCCTACGAGCAGTACTTC.

The rearrangement joins TRBV7-9 to TRBJ1-4, with 7 bases that match TRBD1. This CDR3 comprises 14 residues. Losses at the gene ends were 5 bases for V and 8 bases for J; bases not matched to a gene: 8. Germline values: CDR1 SEHNR, CDR2 FQNEAQ (reference sequence). As DNA, the CDR3 is TGTGCCAGCAGCCCGGCAGGGGGAGGCGAAAAACTGTTTTTT. Its translation: CASSPAGGGEKLFF.

CDR3 nucleotide sequence: TGTGCCAGCAGCAGGGGAGCGGGAGAACCAGATACGCAGTATTTT. This encodes CASSRGAGEPDTQYF. V usage is TRBV7-9 and J usage is TRBJ2-3; 8 bases match TRBD2. The CDR3 has 15 amino acids. CDR1 SEHNR and CDR2 FQNEAQ come from the germline V gene (reference sequence). The ends lost 5 bases at V and 4 bases at J; junction bases unmatched: 8.

The V gene is TRBV6-4, the J gene TRBJ2-7, with 14 bases matching TRBD2. This CDR3 has 14 amino acids. Germline CDR1 MRHNA, CDR2 SNTAGT. Unmatched junction bases numbered 3, after V lost 6 bases and J lost 5 bases. The CDR3 sequence is CASRGTSGSNEQYF. CDR3 DNA: TGTGCCAGCAGAGGGACTAGCGGGAGTAACGAGCAGTACTTC.